This T cell receptor beta chain was recovered during a study of CD8+ T cells in alopecia areata. To note about this clone: The antigen is not known.

Once RNA had been extracted, it was reverse transcribed into cDNA to act as the sequencing template. Produced via immunoSEQ multiplex PCR; TCRdb's table is partial and in-frame only. Counted here are fewer than 200,000 clones, less than 80% occurring once; the ten biggest clones make up around 10%. Germline loops: CDR1 MGHRA, CDR2 YSYEKL. This CDR3 is 14 amino acids long. V trimming: 4 bases; J trimming: 4 bases; junction bases outside the gene matches: 6. Broader study findings: Scalp sample data also include resident alphabeta T cells from normal skin.

The chain has TRBV4-1 and TRBJ2-5; 7 nucleotides line up with TRBD2. This clonotype originated in a human donor with alopecia areata. The sample consisted of CD8+ T cells sorted from blood, taken at week 0. CDR3: CASSPPWEGETQYF. CDR3 bases: TGCGCCAGCAGCCCACCCTGGGAGGGAGAGACCCAGTACTTC.